The entry below describes one TCR beta chain. Time point: newly diagnosed GD, antithyroid drugs for less than 3 months. There was RNA extracted from PBMCs, and the TCR library was made from it. The data belong to a study of regulatory T cells in long-lasting Graves disease. iRepertoire HTBI primers and Arm-PCR of CDR3 regions built TCR beta libraries. One entry per CDR3 protein, called by TCRdb with MiXCR from the multiplex PCR reads. This sample yields over 350,000 distinct CDR3 sequences, of which 15% are seen a single time; roughly 8% belongs to the top ten. CDR1 is DFQATT and CDR2 is SNEGSKA in the germline V gene (reference sequence). The length of the CDR3 is 15 residues. Trimming removed 3 bases from V and 0 bases from J; junction bases left unmatched: 5. Another study also made use of these data, one on T cells in Graves' hyperthyroidism and ophthalmopathy. That source reports: Diagnosis rested on symptoms, serum thyroxine and TRAb, thyroid ultrasound, and orbital computed tomography.

Sequenced material: peripheral blood mononuclear cells (PBMCs), taken at new diagnosis, from a patient treated with antithyroid drugs. This TCR derives from a woman between 35 and 50 years old with Graves disease. This chain links TRBV20-1 with TRBJ2-3; 8 bases match TRBD2. The DNA of the CDR3 is TGCAGTGCTAGGGACGGGAGGGCCAGCACAGATACGCAGTATTTT. Protein: CSARDGRASTDTQYF.